The clone carrying this TCR beta chain was detected many times. Its specificity is unknown. This entry is derived from a study of T-cell memory formation after mild COVID-19. Study-wide findings and caveats: While clones contracting from day 15 to 85 were balanced between CD4 and CD8, later expanders leaned CD4+. Nothing confirmed that second-wave clones peaking on day 37 were specific for SARS-CoV-2. Contracting CD4+ clones were located mainly in CM and EM, and CD8+ clones in EMRA.

cDNA libraries for TCR alpha and TCR beta, carrying sample barcodes and UMIs, came from 5'RACE with constant-segment primers. TCRdb re-called the 5' RACE reads through MiXCR, storing one row per CDR3 protein. The sample lists roughly 610,000 distinct CDR3 sequences, around 16% occurring once. CDR1 is SGHKS and CDR2 is YYEKEE in the germline V gene (reference sequence). The V and J ends lost 2 bases and 3 bases respectively, with 5 bases between them. The CDR3 has 12 residues. Material: PBMCs or a T cell subset sorted from them (not recorded which). The TCR sequence derives from an adult woman who had mild COVID-19 (a few samples of this study predate the infection). Cell type and time point are not known. The rearrangement joins TRBV5-5 to TRBJ2-5; D call uncertain. CDR3 protein: CASSFSKETQYF. The CDR3 nucleotides are TGTGCCAGCAGCTTCTCTAAAGAGACCCAGTACTTC.